Listed below are T cell receptor beta chains from one sample, sequenced in a study of resident and recirculating memory T cells in vitiligo. Method: immunoSEQ multiplex PCR; TCRdb's copy keeps in-frame clones and lacks some. Counted here are 75,000 to 95,000 clones, about 92% occurring once; the ten biggest clones make up around 5.1%. The specimen sequenced was blood. The receptor source for this set is a male donor with vitiligo. The CDR3 runs from the conserved cysteine through the conserved F or W. A D gene is named only where the DNA matches it firmly. Some rows mark clone size as missing; the rest say once, few, many or name a class of expanded clone.

.	TRBD2	15	TRBV7-8	TRBJ2-7	TGTGCCAGCAGCTTAGCTAGCGGGCCCCCCTACGAGCAGTACTTC	CASSLASGPPYEQYF
.	TRBD2	13	TRBV10-3	TRBJ2-1	TGTGCCATCAGTGATGTGACTAGCTTTGAGCAGTTCTTC	CAISDVTSFEQFF
.	TRBD1	18	TRBV4-2	TRBJ2-7	TGTGCCAGCAGCCAAGATCTCATCGACAGGGGGTTCTCCTACGAGCAGTACTTC	CASSQDLIDRGFSYEQYF
.	TRBD2	15	TRBV7-2	TRBJ2-1	TGTGCCAGCAGCTCAGGGACTAGCGGGAGGGCCCTTGAGTTCTTC	CASSSGTSGRALEFF
.	.	15	TRBV9	TRBJ1-1	TGTGCCAGCAGCGTAGGGTGGAGGGTAGACACTGAAGCTTTCTTT	CASSVGWRVDTEAFF
.	TRBD1	17	TRBV28	TRBJ1-4	TGTGCCAGCACCGAAAACAGGGGGCGCGGATCCGGCGGAAAACTGTTTTTT	CASTENRGRGSGGKLFF
.	TRBD2	14	TRBV5-4	TRBJ2-7	TGTGCCAGCAGGTCCCAGACTAGCGAGAACGAGCAGTACTTC	CASRSQTSENEQYF
.	.	12	TRBV7-8	TRBJ2-1	TGTGCCAGCAGCTTAGACGGGAATGAGCAGTTCTTC	CASSLDGNEQFF
.	.	11	TRBV19	TRBJ2-7	TGTGCCAGTAGTCCATTATACGAGCAGTACTTC	CASSPLYEQYF
once	TRBD2	17	TRBV28	TRBJ2-7	TGTGCCAGCAGTTCACCGGGACTAGCTACCTACTCCTACGAGCAGTACTTC	CASSSPGLATYSYEQYF
.	.	13	TRBV11-1	TRBJ2-7	TGTGCCAGCTCCTACAGGACTATCTACGAGCAGTACTTC	CASSYRTIYEQYF
.	TRBD1	17	TRBV27	TRBJ1-3	TGTGCCAGCAGTCCCTCGGCGGGACAGGAATTCGGAAACACCATATATTTT	CASSPSAGQEFGNTIYF
.	.	16	TRBV10-3	TRBJ2-3	TGTGCCATCAGAGGGGGACGACAACGAGGCACAGATACGCAGTATTTT	CAIRGGRQRGTDTQYF
.	.	12	TRBV18	TRBJ2-7	TGTGCCAGCTCATACAGGGGGGGCGAGCAGTACTTC	CASSYRGGEQYF
.	TRBD2	15	TRBV27	TRBJ2-7	TGTGCCAGCAGTTTGAGCGGGAGGGCTACCTACGAGCAGTACTTC	CASSLSGRATYEQYF
.	TRBD2	13	TRBV9	TRBJ2-1	TGTTCCAGCAGACCAGCGGGGGACAATGAGCAGTTCTTC	CSSRPAGDNEQFF
.	TRBD2	15	TRBV14	TRBJ2-1	TGTGCCAGCAGCCAACTAGCGGGAGGGCGCAATGAGCAGTTCTTC	CASSQLAGGRNEQFF
.	.	14	TRBV19	TRBJ1-1	TGTGCCAGTAGTATAGAGGGAGGGGTCACTGAAGCTTTCTTT	CASSIEGGVTEAFF
once	.	17	TRBV4-1	TRBJ1-1	TGCGCCAGCAGCCCTTTTCCCAAGACGGGAGGTAACACTGAAGCTTTCTTT	CASSPFPKTGGNTEAFF
.	TRBD1	12	TRBV2	TRBJ1-2	TGTGCCAGCAGCGGGACAGGGTATGACTACACCTTC	CASSGTGYDYTF
.	.	14	TRBV15	TRBJ1-1	TGTGCCACCAGCAGAGGAGATGGAGGTTCAAAAGCTTTCTTT	CATSRGDGGSKAFF
.	.	16	TRBV27	TRBJ2-7	TGTGCCAGCAGTTTATCCGAAGGGACATTCTCCTACGAGCAGTACTTC	CASSLSEGTFSYEQYF
.	.	15	TRBV7-3	TRBJ2-1	TGTGCCAGCAGTCCGGGTTCGGGCTCCTACAATGAGCAGTTCTTC	CASSPGSGSYNEQFF
.	.	11	TRBV10-2	TRBJ2-7	TGCGCCAGCAGTGTATCTTACGAGCAGTACTTC	CASSVSYEQYF
.	.	15	TRBV9	TRBJ2-2	TGTGCCAGCAGCGTAGTGGCGGTTAGGACCGGGGAGCTGTTTTTT	CASSVVAVRTGELFF
.	TRBD1	15	TRBV27	TRBJ1-1	TGTGCCAGCAGCGAGACGACAGGGGGAAACACTGAAGCTTTCTTT	CASSETTGGNTEAFF
.	.	15	TRBV9	TRBJ2-1	TGTGCCAGCAGCGTACGGGGGAGCTCCTACAATGAGCAGTTCTTC	CASSVRGSSYNEQFF